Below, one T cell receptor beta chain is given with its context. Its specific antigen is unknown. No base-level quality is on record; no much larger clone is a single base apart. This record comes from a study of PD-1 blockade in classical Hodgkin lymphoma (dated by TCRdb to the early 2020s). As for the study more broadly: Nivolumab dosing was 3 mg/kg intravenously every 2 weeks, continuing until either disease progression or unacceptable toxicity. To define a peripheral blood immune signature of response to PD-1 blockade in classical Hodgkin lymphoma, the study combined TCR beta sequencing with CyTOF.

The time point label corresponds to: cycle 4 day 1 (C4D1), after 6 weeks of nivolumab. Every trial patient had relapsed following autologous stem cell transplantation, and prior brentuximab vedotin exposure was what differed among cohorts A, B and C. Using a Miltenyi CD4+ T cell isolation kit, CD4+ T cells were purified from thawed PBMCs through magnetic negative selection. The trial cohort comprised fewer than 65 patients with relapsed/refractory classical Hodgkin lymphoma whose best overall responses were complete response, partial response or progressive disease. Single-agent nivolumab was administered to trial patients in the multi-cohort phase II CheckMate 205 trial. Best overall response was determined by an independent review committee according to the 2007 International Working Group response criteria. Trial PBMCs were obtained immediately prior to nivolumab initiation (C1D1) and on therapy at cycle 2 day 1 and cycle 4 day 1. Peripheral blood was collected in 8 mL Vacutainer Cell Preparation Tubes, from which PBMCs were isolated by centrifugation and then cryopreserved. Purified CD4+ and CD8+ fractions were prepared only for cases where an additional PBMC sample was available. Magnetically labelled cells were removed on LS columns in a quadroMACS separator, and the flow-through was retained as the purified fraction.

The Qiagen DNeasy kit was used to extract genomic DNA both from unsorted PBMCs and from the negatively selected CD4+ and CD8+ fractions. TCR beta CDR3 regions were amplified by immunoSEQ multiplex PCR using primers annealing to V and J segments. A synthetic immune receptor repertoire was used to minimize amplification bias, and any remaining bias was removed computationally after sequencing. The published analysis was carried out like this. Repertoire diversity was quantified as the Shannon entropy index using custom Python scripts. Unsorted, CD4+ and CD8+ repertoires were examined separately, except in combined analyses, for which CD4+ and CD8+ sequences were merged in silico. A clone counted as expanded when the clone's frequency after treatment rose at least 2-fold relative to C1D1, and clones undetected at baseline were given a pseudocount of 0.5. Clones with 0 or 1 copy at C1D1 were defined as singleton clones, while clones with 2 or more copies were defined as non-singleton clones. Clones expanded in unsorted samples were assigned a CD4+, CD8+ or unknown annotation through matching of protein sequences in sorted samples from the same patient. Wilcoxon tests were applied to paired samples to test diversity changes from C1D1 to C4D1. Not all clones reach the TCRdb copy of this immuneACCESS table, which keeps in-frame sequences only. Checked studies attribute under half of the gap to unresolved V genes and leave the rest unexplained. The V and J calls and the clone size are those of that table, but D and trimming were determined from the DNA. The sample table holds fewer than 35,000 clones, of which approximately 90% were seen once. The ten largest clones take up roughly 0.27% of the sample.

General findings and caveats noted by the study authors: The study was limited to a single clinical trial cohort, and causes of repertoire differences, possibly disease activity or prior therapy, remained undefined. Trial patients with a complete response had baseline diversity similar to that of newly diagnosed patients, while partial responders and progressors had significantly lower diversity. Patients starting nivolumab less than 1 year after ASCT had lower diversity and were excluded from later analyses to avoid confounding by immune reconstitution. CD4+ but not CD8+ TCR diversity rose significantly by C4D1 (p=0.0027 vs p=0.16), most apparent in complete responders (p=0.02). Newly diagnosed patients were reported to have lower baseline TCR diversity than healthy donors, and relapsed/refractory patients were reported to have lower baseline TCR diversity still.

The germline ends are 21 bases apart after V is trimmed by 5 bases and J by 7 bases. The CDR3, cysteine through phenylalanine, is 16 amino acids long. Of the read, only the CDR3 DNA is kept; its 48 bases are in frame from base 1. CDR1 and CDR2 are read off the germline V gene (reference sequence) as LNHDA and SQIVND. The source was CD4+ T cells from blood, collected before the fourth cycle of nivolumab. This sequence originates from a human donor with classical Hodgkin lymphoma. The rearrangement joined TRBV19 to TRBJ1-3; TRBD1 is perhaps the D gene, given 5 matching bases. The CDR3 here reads CASSRESPGRRNTIYF. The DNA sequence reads TGTGCCAGTAGTCGCGAATCCCCGGGACGGCGGAACACCATATATTTT.